This is a list of T cell receptor beta chains from one sample in a study of radiotherapy plus CTLA-4 blockade in lung cancer. Produced via immunoSEQ multiplex PCR; TCRdb's table is partial and in-frame only. The sample includes about 84,000 clones, 72% seen only once; the top ten take 11% to 15%. Source: peripheral blood, taken from a patient treated with radiotherapy plus ipilimumab. These TCRs come from a human donor with non-small cell lung cancer that progressed on radiotherapy plus ipilimumab. CDR3s include the opening cysteine and the closing phenylalanine or tryptophan. D genes are given only for firm matches. Rows may omit the clone size; those that give it use once, few, many or a size class.

clone size: few; CDR3 length: 14; V gene: TRBV10-1; D gene: NA; J gene: TRBJ1-5; CDR3 protein: CASSESGVGQPQHF; CDR3 DNA: TGCGCCAGCAGTGAGTCTGGGGTCGGGCAGCCCCAGCATTTT
clone size: NA; CDR3 length: 14; V gene: TRBV19; D gene: TRBD1; J gene: TRBJ1-1; CDR3 protein: CASSIQTGEAEAFF; CDR3 DNA: TGTGCCAGTAGTATCCAAACAGGGGAGGCTGAAGCTTTCTTT
clone size: few; CDR3 length: 15; V gene: TRBV4-1; D gene: NA; J gene: TRBJ1-6; CDR3 protein: CASSQDAGNSFPLHF; CDR3 DNA: TGCGCCAGCAGCCAAGATGCCGGGAATTCTTTCCCCCTCCACTTT
clone size: NA; CDR3 length: 16; V gene: TRBV27; D gene: NA; J gene: TRBJ2-3; CDR3 protein: CASSFVSGGGTDTQYF; CDR3 DNA: TGTGCCAGCAGTTTTGTGTCGGGTGGCGGGACAGATACGCAGTATTTT
clone size: once; CDR3 length: 15; V gene: TRBV5-4; D gene: NA; J gene: TRBJ2-1; CDR3 protein: CASSLGETSYNEQFF; CDR3 DNA: TGTGCCAGCAGCTTGGGGGAGACTTCCTACAATGAGCAGTTCTTC
clone size: NA; CDR3 length: 15; V gene: TRBV28; D gene: TRBD1; J gene: TRBJ1-2; CDR3 protein: CASTTHLGQGRGYTF; CDR3 DNA: TGTGCCAGCACCACCCACCTTGGACAGGGCCGCGGCTACACCTTC
clone size: NA; CDR3 length: 15; V gene: TRBV6-1; D gene: TRBD2; J gene: TRBJ2-3; CDR3 protein: CASGQAGLLSDTQYF; CDR3 DNA: TGTGCCAGCGGTCAAGCGGGGCTTCTCTCAGATACGCAGTATTTT
clone size: NA; CDR3 length: 15; V gene: TRBV27; D gene: NA; J gene: TRBJ1-1; CDR3 protein: CASSFGGSVNTEAFF; CDR3 DNA: TGTGCCAGCAGTTTCGGGGGATCAGTAAACACTGAAGCTTTCTTT
clone size: few; CDR3 length: 14; V gene: TRBV11-2; D gene: NA; J gene: TRBJ2-3; CDR3 protein: CASSLRDSTDTQYF; CDR3 DNA: TGTGCCAGCAGCTTAAGGGACTCCACAGATACGCAGTATTTT
clone size: NA; CDR3 length: 11; V gene: TRBV6-5; D gene: NA; J gene: TRBJ1-2; CDR3 protein: CASLSFYGYTF; CDR3 DNA: TGTGCCAGCCTATCATTCTATGGCTACACCTTC
clone size: few; CDR3 length: 15; V gene: TRBV28; D gene: TRBD1; J gene: TRBJ1-4; CDR3 protein: CASSRPQGAREKLFF; CDR3 DNA: TGTGCCAGCAGTCGCCCCCAGGGGGCTCGTGAAAAACTGTTTTTT
clone size: NA; CDR3 length: 14; V gene: TRBV5-5; D gene: TRBD1; J gene: TRBJ2-1; CDR3 protein: CASSARTGAGEQFF; CDR3 DNA: TGTGCCAGCAGCGCGAGAACAGGGGCCGGTGAGCAGTTCTTC
clone size: few; CDR3 length: 15; V gene: TRBV5-1; D gene: NA; J gene: TRBJ1-4; CDR3 protein: CASSLTRVDNEKLFF; CDR3 DNA: TGCGCCAGCAGCCTAACTCGGGTGGATAATGAAAAACTGTTTTTT
clone size: NA; CDR3 length: 12; V gene: TRBV29-1; D gene: NA; J gene: TRBJ1-4; CDR3 protein: CSVPGTNEKLFF; CDR3 DNA: TGCAGCGTGCCTGGTACTAATGAAAAACTGTTTTTT
clone size: NA; CDR3 length: 14; V gene: TRBV29-1; D gene: TRBD1; J gene: TRBJ2-7; CDR3 protein: CSVYRTGGSYEQYF; CDR3 DNA: TGCAGCGTTTATCGGACAGGGGGCTCCTACGAGCAGTACTTC
clone size: NA; CDR3 length: 15; V gene: TRBV13; D gene: TRBD1; J gene: TRBJ1-5; CDR3 protein: CASSWGQGLDQPQHF; CDR3 DNA: TGTGCCAGCAGCTGGGGACAGGGACTCGATCAGCCCCAGCATTTT
clone size: NA; CDR3 length: 16; V gene: TRBV19; D gene: NA; J gene: TRBJ1-2; CDR3 protein: CASSLGTTGAAYGYTF; CDR3 DNA: TGTGCCAGTAGTTTGGGGACAACGGGAGCGGCCTATGGCTACACCTTC
clone size: NA; CDR3 length: 14; V gene: TRBV30; D gene: TRBD2; J gene: TRBJ2-1; CDR3 protein: CAWTRTSGGTEQFF; CDR3 DNA: TGTGCCTGGACCCGTACTAGCGGGGGGACTGAGCAGTTCTTC
clone size: few; CDR3 length: 15; V gene: TRBV9; D gene: NA; J gene: TRBJ1-2; CDR3 protein: CASSVPRGGAGGYTF; CDR3 DNA: TGTGCCAGCAGCGTTCCCCGGGGGGGGGCGGGCGGCTACACCTTC
clone size: NA; CDR3 length: 14; V gene: TRBV7-2; D gene: NA; J gene: TRBJ1-2; CDR3 protein: CASSSDRSHYGYTF; CDR3 DNA: TGTGCCAGCAGCTCAGACAGGTCTCACTATGGCTACACCTTC
clone size: NA; CDR3 length: 13; V gene: TRBV6-1; D gene: NA; J gene: TRBJ2-5; CDR3 protein: CASSEEEGETQYF; CDR3 DNA: TGTGCCAGCAGTGAAGAGGAGGGAGAGACCCAGTACTTC
clone size: once; CDR3 length: 13; V gene: TRBV18; D gene: NA; J gene: TRBJ2-7; CDR3 protein: CASSPTGQYEQYF; CDR3 DNA: TGTGCCAGCTCACCTACAGGGCAGTACGAGCAGTACTTC
clone size: few; CDR3 length: 15; V gene: TRBV6-5; D gene: NA; J gene: TRBJ2-7; CDR3 protein: CASSTQRQPRNEQYF; CDR3 DNA: TGTGCCAGCAGTACCCAGAGGCAGCCTAGGAACGAGCAGTACTTC
clone size: once; CDR3 length: 14; V gene: TRBV15; D gene: TRBD1; J gene: TRBJ1-2; CDR3 protein: CATSVDRGGYGYTF; CDR3 DNA: TGTGCCACCAGCGTTGACAGGGGCGGCTATGGCTACACCTTC
clone size: NA; CDR3 length: 12; V gene: TRBV5-6; D gene: NA; J gene: TRBJ1-2; CDR3 protein: CASTRQDYGYTF; CDR3 DNA: TGTGCCAGCACTAGACAGGATTATGGCTACACCTTC
clone size: NA; CDR3 length: 15; V gene: TRBV13; D gene: NA; J gene: TRBJ1-1; CDR3 protein: CASSLSLLGRNEAFF; CDR3 DNA: TGTGCCAGCAGCCTCTCCCTTTTGGGGCGGAATGAAGCTTTCTTT
clone size: NA; CDR3 length: 13; V gene: TRBV6-5; D gene: NA; J gene: TRBJ1-2; CDR3 protein: CASTPDRTYGYTF; CDR3 DNA: TGTGCCAGCACCCCCGACAGGACCTATGGCTACACCTTC
clone size: few; CDR3 length: 16; V gene: TRBV4-1; D gene: TRBD2; J gene: TRBJ2-1; CDR3 protein: CASSLSGTSGYNEQFF; CDR3 DNA: TGCGCCAGCAGCCTATCCGGGACTAGCGGCTACAATGAGCAGTTCTTC
clone size: NA; CDR3 length: 15; V gene: TRBV6-1; D gene: NA; J gene: TRBJ1-4; CDR3 protein: CASSEPGTFVEKLFF; CDR3 DNA: TGTGCCAGCAGTGAGCCCGGGACATTCGTCGAAAAACTGTTTTTT
clone size: NA; CDR3 length: 13; V gene: TRBV6-1; D gene: NA; J gene: TRBJ1-5; CDR3 protein: CASSEGTGQPQHF; CDR3 DNA: TGTGCCAGCAGTGAAGGGACCGGTCAGCCCCAGCATTTT
clone size: NA; CDR3 length: 14; V gene: TRBV5-5; D gene: NA; J gene: TRBJ2-1; CDR3 protein: CASSLLGTYNEQFF; CDR3 DNA: TGTGCCAGCAGCTTGCTGGGGACCTACAATGAGCAGTTCTTC